The sequence of this T cell receptor beta chain was determined in a study of OX40 agonist ivuxolimab in advanced cancers. On the study more broadly: Those enrolled were approximately 83% male, with a mean age of around 58 years and ages from roughly 20 to 85. Enrollees could have had prior anti-PD-1, anti-PD-L1 or anti-CTLA-4 therapy, which approximately 40% had received. Partial responses were achieved by three patients, of whom one had hepatocellular carcinoma and two had cutaneous melanoma.

Notes on the study in general: The study did not work out the antigen specificity of the expanded peripheral T cells.

CDR1 and CDR2 from the germline V gene are KGHSH and LQKENI. The CDR3 consists of 14 residues. The junction had 2 bases not matched to a gene; V was cut back by 4 bases and J by 1 base. Repertoires were generated with immunoSEQ multiplex PCR, while TCRdb's copy carries only in-frame clones and drops some. The table has about 100,000 clones, approximately 90% seen once. As concerns this clone: What it binds is not known.

Sequenced here: CD4+ or CD8+ T cells sorted from blood, sampled in a trial of the OX40 agonist ivuxolimab. This chain joins TRBV18 and TRBJ1-2; 8 positions match TRBD1. This clonotype was obtained from an adult with an advanced solid tumor such as melanoma, head and neck, liver or kidney cancer. The CDR3 nucleotides are TGTGCCAGCTCACAGGACAGGGTTAACTATGGCTACACCTTC. It encodes CASSQDRVNYGYTF.